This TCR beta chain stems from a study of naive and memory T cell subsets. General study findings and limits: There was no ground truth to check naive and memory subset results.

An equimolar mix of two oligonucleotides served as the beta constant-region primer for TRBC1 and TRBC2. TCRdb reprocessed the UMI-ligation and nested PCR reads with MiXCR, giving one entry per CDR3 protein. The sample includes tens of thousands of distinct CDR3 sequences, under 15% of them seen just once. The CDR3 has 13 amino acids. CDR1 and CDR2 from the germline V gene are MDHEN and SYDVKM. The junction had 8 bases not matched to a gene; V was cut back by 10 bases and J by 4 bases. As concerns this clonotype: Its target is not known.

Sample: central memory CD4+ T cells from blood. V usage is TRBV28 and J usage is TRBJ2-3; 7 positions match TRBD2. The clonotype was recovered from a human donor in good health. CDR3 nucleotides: TGTGCCACCTCGGGGGGTGGTCCAGATACGCAGTATTTT. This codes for CATSGGGPDTQYF.